The rows below give T cell receptor beta chains drawn from one sample of a study of T cell repertoires in cytomegalovirus infection. TCRdb re-analysed the reads in MiXCR, keeping a single row per CDR3 protein. The table shows around 200,000 distinct CDR3 sequences, with about 18% occurring only once. Material: CD8+ T cells from PBMCs. These receptors were taken from a human donor in good health (CMV status not recorded). Some clones in this sample may be carry-over from other donors' samples. CDR3s include the opening cysteine and the closing phenylalanine or tryptophan. The order of the fields is clone size, J gene, D gene, V gene, CDR3 DNA, CDR3 protein. The D gene is left open where the match is weak. Clone size, where shown, is once, few, many, or a class for clones that have expanded.

clone_size: few
j_call: TRBJ2-7
d_call: .
v_call: TRBV12-3/TRBV12-4
cdr3_nt: TGTGCCAGCAGTTTAGAAAGGGGTCTCTACGAGCAGTACTTC
cdr3_aa: CASSLERGLYEQYF

clone_size: few
j_call: TRBJ2-2
d_call: .
v_call: TRBV7-3
cdr3_nt: TGTGCCAGCAGCCACGACACCGGGGAGCTGTTTTTT
cdr3_aa: CASSHDTGELFF

clone_size: few
j_call: TRBJ1-1
d_call: .
v_call: TRBV7-8
cdr3_nt: TGTGCCAGCAGCCCCCGTTTAATGGTGAACACTGAAGCTTTCTTT
cdr3_aa: CASSPRLMVNTEAFF

clone_size: .
j_call: TRBJ2-7
d_call: .
v_call: TRBV5-1
cdr3_nt: TGCGCCAGCAGCTTGGGAAAGCCGACAGACGGCGAGCAGTACTTC
cdr3_aa: CASSLGKPTDGEQYF

clone_size: .
j_call: TRBJ2-3
d_call: .
v_call: TRBV27
cdr3_nt: TGTGCCAGCAGTCCCCGAGGCGCTACGCAGTATTTT
cdr3_aa: CASSPRGATQYF

clone_size: .
j_call: TRBJ1-5
d_call: TRBD1
v_call: TRBV13
cdr3_nt: TGTGCCAGCAGCCGATTCGGACAGGTAAATCAGCCCCAGCATTTT
cdr3_aa: CASSRFGQVNQPQHF

clone_size: .
j_call: TRBJ2-7
d_call: .
v_call: TRBV7-4
cdr3_nt: TGTGCCAGCAGCCTCCCTACCGGGGCAGCTGACTACGAGCAGTACTTC
cdr3_aa: CASSLPTGAADYEQYF

clone_size: many
j_call: TRBJ1-5
d_call: .
v_call: TRBV15
cdr3_nt: TGTGCCACCAGCCCCGACAGGAGGAGCAATCAGCCCCAGCATTTT
cdr3_aa: CATSPDRRSNQPQHF

clone_size: .
j_call: TRBJ1-1
d_call: .
v_call: TRBV2
cdr3_nt: TGTGCCAGCAGTGTCGGACCGGGGGCTTTCTTT
cdr3_aa: CASSVGPGAFF

clone_size: .
j_call: TRBJ2-6
d_call: .
v_call: TRBV7-6
cdr3_nt: TGTGCCAGCAGCAACGCCGGGACTCAATCTGGGGCCAACGTCCTGACTTTC
cdr3_aa: CASSNAGTQSGANVLTF

clone_size: .
j_call: TRBJ2-1
d_call: .
v_call: TRBV7-3
cdr3_nt: TGTGCCAGCAGCTTAACGATTACAGGGTACAATGAGCAGTTCTTC
cdr3_aa: CASSLTITGYNEQFF

clone_size: .
j_call: TRBJ2-2
d_call: TRBD1
v_call: TRBV7-9
cdr3_nt: TGTGCCAGCAGCTATCGGACAGGGTTGAACACCGGGGAGCTGTTTTTT
cdr3_aa: CASSYRTGLNTGELFF

clone_size: few
j_call: TRBJ1-1
d_call: TRBD1
v_call: TRBV28
cdr3_nt: TGTGCCAGCAGTTTCACGACAGGGGGTGAAGCTTTCTTT
cdr3_aa: CASSFTTGGEAFF

clone_size: .
j_call: TRBJ2-6
d_call: .
v_call: TRBV11-2
cdr3_nt: TGTGCCAGCAGCTTCAACCGGGAGCCCCGCTCTGGGGCCAACGTCCTGACTTTC
cdr3_aa: CASSFNREPRSGANVLTF

clone_size: .
j_call: TRBJ1-4
d_call: TRBD1
v_call: TRBV7-9
cdr3_nt: TGTGCCAGCAGCTTATTGGCCGGGACAGCGGTTGAAAAACTGTTTTTT
cdr3_aa: CASSLLAGTAVEKLFF

clone_size: few
j_call: TRBJ2-2
d_call: .
v_call: TRBV28
cdr3_nt: TGTGCCAGCAGAGAGAACACCGGGGAGCTGTTTTTT
cdr3_aa: CASRENTGELFF

clone_size: few
j_call: TRBJ1-4
d_call: .
v_call: TRBV9
cdr3_nt: TGTGCCAGCAGCGTAGAAGCAGGGATCGCAACTAATGAAAAACTGTTTTTT
cdr3_aa: CASSVEAGIATNEKLFF

clone_size: .
j_call: TRBJ2-1
d_call: .
v_call: TRBV11-2
cdr3_nt: TGTGCCAGCAGCTTAGAAGGGGTAGTCAATAATGAGCAGTTCTTC
cdr3_aa: CASSLEGVVNNEQFF

clone_size: .
j_call: TRBJ2-2
d_call: .
v_call: TRBV5-1
cdr3_nt: TGCGCCAGCAGCTTGGGCCGGCAGGGCACCGGGGAGCTGTTTTTT
cdr3_aa: CASSLGRQGTGELFF

clone_size: .
j_call: TRBJ2-2
d_call: .
v_call: TRBV7-9
cdr3_nt: TGTGCCAGCAGCTCCCCTGCAGGGGCGAACACCGGGGAGCTGTTTTTT
cdr3_aa: CASSSPAGANTGELFF

clone_size: few
j_call: TRBJ1-2
d_call: TRBD1
v_call: TRBV4-1
cdr3_nt: TGCGCCAGCAGCGAAATTATAACAGGGGACAGATCGAACTATGGCTACACCTTC
cdr3_aa: CASSEIITGDRSNYGYTF

clone_size: .
j_call: TRBJ2-7
d_call: TRBD2
v_call: TRBV7-9
cdr3_nt: TGTGCCAGCAGCCGTCCCCTTGGGACTAGGGACCTCTCCTACGAGCAGTACTTC
cdr3_aa: CASSRPLGTRDLSYEQYF

clone_size: few
j_call: TRBJ1-5
d_call: TRBD1
v_call: TRBV12-3/TRBV12-4
cdr3_nt: TGTGCCAGCAGCCCAGGGGGCGTCCATACCCAGCCCCAGCATTTT
cdr3_aa: CASSPGGVHTQPQHF

clone_size: .
j_call: TRBJ2-7
d_call: TRBD1
v_call: TRBV7-6
cdr3_nt: TGTGCCAGCAGCGAGACAGGGGGGGACGAGCAGTACTTC
cdr3_aa: CASSETGGDEQYF

clone_size: few
j_call: TRBJ1-1
d_call: .
v_call: TRBV5-1
cdr3_nt: TGCGCCAGCAGCTTTGAGGGAGCCTCGAACACTGAAGCTTTCTTT
cdr3_aa: CASSFEGASNTEAFF

clone_size: .
j_call: TRBJ2-2
d_call: TRBD2
v_call: TRBV11-2
cdr3_nt: TGTGCCAGCAGCCAAGGAGCGGGGACGGGGAAGGAGCTGTTTTTT
cdr3_aa: CASSQGAGTGKELFF

clone_size: few
j_call: TRBJ1-2
d_call: .
v_call: TRBV2
cdr3_nt: TGTGCCAGCGACGTTGGTCCGGGCCACTATGGCTACACCTTC
cdr3_aa: CASDVGPGHYGYTF

clone_size: few
j_call: TRBJ2-7
d_call: .
v_call: TRBV20-1
cdr3_nt: TGCAGTGCTAGAGCAACCCGAGATACACTGGCCTACGAGCAGAACTTC
cdr3_aa: CSARATRDTLAYEQNF

clone_size: few
j_call: TRBJ2-5
d_call: .
v_call: TRBV5-6
cdr3_nt: TGTGCCAGCAGACGGGAAGAGGAGACCCAGTACTTC
cdr3_aa: CASRREEETQYF

clone_size: few
j_call: TRBJ2-7
d_call: .
v_call: TRBV7-9
cdr3_nt: TGTGCCAGCAGCTTAGCGCCAGACGGAGACTACGAGCAGTACTTC
cdr3_aa: CASSLAPDGDYEQYF

clone_size: .
j_call: TRBJ1-5
d_call: .
v_call: TRBV6-1
cdr3_nt: TGTGCCAGCATGGTAGGCGGAGCGAAGCCCCAGCATTTT
cdr3_aa: CASMVGGAKPQHF

clone_size: few
j_call: TRBJ2-5
d_call: .
v_call: TRBV7-2
cdr3_nt: TGTGCCAGCAGCTTAGGACGGAACCCTCAAGAGACCCAGTACTTC
cdr3_aa: CASSLGRNPQETQYF

clone_size: .
j_call: TRBJ2-4
d_call: .
v_call: TRBV6-6
cdr3_nt: TGTGCCAGCAGTTACTCTAGCCAAACACTAGCCAAAAACATTCAGTACTTC
cdr3_aa: CASSYSSQTLAKNIQYF

clone_size: few
j_call: TRBJ2-3
d_call: TRBD1
v_call: TRBV2
cdr3_nt: TGTGCCAGCAGTGCGGGACAGTTCACAGATACGCAGTATTTT
cdr3_aa: CASSAGQFTDTQYF

clone_size: few
j_call: TRBJ1-1
d_call: .
v_call: TRBV9
cdr3_nt: TGTGCCAGCAGCGTCGGCAGAGGGGCTGAAGCTTTCTTT
cdr3_aa: CASSVGRGAEAFF

clone_size: few
j_call: TRBJ1-2
d_call: TRBD1
v_call: TRBV7-9
cdr3_nt: TGTGCCAGCAGCTTAGACGGGACAGGGGGTTCCCTCTATGGCTACACCTTC
cdr3_aa: CASSLDGTGGSLYGYTF

clone_size: few
j_call: TRBJ1-5
d_call: .
v_call: TRBV28
cdr3_nt: TGTGCCAGCAGACCCTCAGGAGGAGTCAATCAGCCCCAGCATTTT
cdr3_aa: CASRPSGGVNQPQHF

clone_size: .
j_call: TRBJ2-4
d_call: .
v_call: TRBV6-2/TRBV6-3
cdr3_nt: TGTGCCAGCAGTCTGACTCCAGGGGCAAGAAACATTCAGTACTTC
cdr3_aa: CASSLTPGARNIQYF

clone_size: .
j_call: TRBJ2-7
d_call: TRBD2
v_call: TRBV11-2
cdr3_nt: TGTGCCAGCAGCTTCGGACTAGCGCAATCCTACGAGCAGTACTTC
cdr3_aa: CASSFGLAQSYEQYF

clone_size: few
j_call: TRBJ1-3
d_call: .
v_call: TRBV7-9
cdr3_nt: TGTGCCAGCGAGGGATCAGGTATCCCTGGAAACACCATATATTTT
cdr3_aa: CASEGSGIPGNTIYF

clone_size: few
j_call: TRBJ2-5
d_call: TRBD2
v_call: TRBV25-1
cdr3_nt: TGTGCCAGCGCCGGGACTAGCGGACAAGAGACCCAGTACTTC
cdr3_aa: CASAGTSGQETQYF